The 27 T cell receptor beta chains listed next were all sequenced from one sample in a study of regulatory T cells in long-lasting Graves disease. Building of the TCR beta libraries involved iRepertoire HTBI primers and Arm-PCR of CDR3 regions. Using its own MiXCR run on the multiplex PCR reads, TCRdb lists one record per CDR3 protein. Here the sample spans about 530,000 distinct CDR3 sequences, about 16% being singletons. Regarding time point: newly diagnosed GD, antithyroid drugs for less than 3 months. From RNA extracted from PBMCs, the TCR library was made. These data were likewise used in another study, on T cells in Graves' hyperthyroidism and ophthalmopathy.

Sequencing used peripheral blood mononuclear cells (PBMCs), obtained at new diagnosis, from a patient treated with antithyroid drugs. The origin of the receptors is a woman aged 35-65 years with Graves disease.

Many counts were recorded for this clonotype. The genes are TRBV6-5 and TRBJ2-3; 9 nucleotides match TRBD2. V shed 2 bases, J shed 2 bases, and the junction held 11 bases outside the gene matches. The germline gives CDR1 MNHEY, CDR2 SVGAGI. The CDR3 is 18 amino acids. The CDR3 loop is CASSYGWGSGGTTDTQYF. In nucleotides, the CDR3 is TGTGCCAGCAGTTACGGTTGGGGAAGCGGGGGGACCACAGATACGCAGTATTTT.

This clonotype has a count of ten or more. This sequence joins TRBV5-1 and TRBJ2-3, with no clear D. CDR1 SGHRS and CDR2 YFSETQ come from the germline V gene. Trimming cost V 0 bases and J 4 bases, with 9 bases left between them. This CDR3 has 14 amino acids. The CDR3 coding sequence is TGCGCCAGCAGCTTGGGTCTCCATTCAGATACGCAGTATTTT. This codes for CASSLGLHSDTQYF.

This clonotype turned up a few times. The chain recombines TRBV11-1 with TRBJ1-1; D remains unclear. This CDR3 has 13 residues. The germline CDR1 and CDR2 sequences are SGHAT and FQDESV (reference sequence). V was pared by 5 bases and J by 6 bases, with 13 bases between. For the CDR3, the DNA is TGTGCCAGCAGCCTGAGGAGGAGACCTGAAGCTTTCTTT. Its translation: CASSLRRRPEAFF.

The rearrangement joins TRBV19 to TRBJ2-4; D is unresolved. This CDR3 is built from 14 residues. V gave up 7 bases and J gave up 7 bases, with 17 bases separating them. Germline V gives CDR1 LNHDA, CDR2 SQIVND (reference sequence). The CDR3 DNA reads TGTGCCAGTACCTCCTACCGGGTTGGGAACATTCAGTACTTC. It codes for CASTSYRVGNIQYF.

This rearrangement joins TRBV9 to TRBJ2-7, with D possibly being TRBD1 or TRBD2 (5 bases each). There are 14 residues in the CDR3. Germline V gives CDR1 SGDLS, CDR2 YYNGEE. The germline V and J ends were trimmed by 4 bases and 3 bases, with 14 bases remaining between them. CDR3 sequence (DNA): TGTGCCAGCAGCCCGACCGGGACCAACTACGAGCAGTACTTC. Its protein product is CASSPTGTNYEQYF.

This clonotype was picked up many times. The CDR3 region is CASSSTGTKVGNQPQHF. Written as DNA, the CDR3 is TGTGCCAGCAGTTCAACCGGGACCAAGGTGGGCAATCAGCCCCAGCATTTT. This chain joins TRBV12-3 or TRBV12-4 and TRBJ1-5; D perhaps matches TRBD1 (5 bases). The ends were cut back, 4 bases at V and 2 bases at J, with 18 bases in the middle. The CDR3 spans 17 residues.

This clonotype has ten or more counts. The chain is built from TRBV7-2 and TRBJ2-7, with 7 bases matching TRBD2. This CDR3 spans 17 amino acids. Trimming cost V 0 bases and J 3 bases; bases outside gene matches: 11. Germline CDR1 is SGHTA and CDR2 is FQGNSA. The CDR3 DNA is TGTGCCAGCAGCTTAGCAGGCGGTTGGGGGGGAGTCTACGAGCAGTACTTC. Its protein is CASSLAGGWGGVYEQYF.

This clonotype has only one observation. A read error is possible here, since a much larger clone lies one base away. The chain recombines TRBV3-1 with TRBJ2-1, with TRBD2 matching 12 bases. The ends lost 0 bases at V and 7 bases at J; junction bases unmatched: 1. The CDR3 totals 15 residues. The germline V gene encodes CDR1 LGHDT and CDR2 YNNKEL (reference sequence). CDR3 sequence reads: CASSQELAGGNEQFF. For the CDR3, the DNA is TGTGCCAGCAGCCAAGAACTAGCGGGGGGTAATGAGCAGTTCTTC.

This clonotype has more than one count but fewer than ten. This chain's CDR3 is CSVEVRGLSGTTVTDTQYF. CDR3 sequence (DNA): TGCAGCGTTGAAGTCCGTGGGCTTTCCGGGACTACGGTCACAGATACGCAGTATTTT. V gene TRBV29-1 combines with J gene TRBJ2-3; 7 nucleotides agree with TRBD2. J gave up 2 bases and V 1 base, and 18 bases lay outside the gene matches. Germline loops: CDR1 SQVTM, CDR2 ANQGSEA. The CDR3 spans 19 residues.

This clonotype was recorded at least ten times. The rearrangement joins TRBV7-8 to TRBJ1-6, with a possible D match to TRBD1 (5 bases). V was cut by 2 bases and J by 7 bases, with 9 bases left in between. Per germline, CDR1 SGHVS and CDR2 FQNEAQ. This CDR3 spans 14 amino acids. For the CDR3, the DNA is TGTGCCAGCAGCTTAATGGGGGAGAATTCACCCCTCCACTTT. Protein product: CASSLMGENSPLHF.

The V and J genes are TRBV7-9 and TRBJ1-4; D gene ambiguous. CDR3 length equals 13 residues. The V end lost 4 bases, the J end lost 8 bases, and 11 bases lay between the germline ends. CDR1 and CDR2 from the germline V gene are SEHNR and FQNEAQ (reference sequence). The chain's CDR3 is CASSYERAEKLFF. DNA of the CDR3: TGTGCCAGCAGCTATGAACGGGCCGAAAAACTGTTTTTT.

This clonotype was counted between two and nine times. The V and J genes are TRBV20-1 and TRBJ1-4; TRBD1 matches 7 bases. The CDR3 contains 14 residues. Germline V gene sequence: CDR1 DFQATT, CDR2 SNEGSKA (reference sequence). V shed 0 bases, J shed 6 bases, and the junction held 4 bases outside the gene matches. The CDR3 spells CSARERTGDEKLFF. The CDR3 bases are TGCAGTGCTAGAGAGCGGACAGGAGATGAAAAACTGTTTTTT.

This clonotype has at least ten counts. This chain joins TRBV2 and TRBJ1-2; 10 nucleotides agree with TRBD1. Per the germline V gene, CDR1 is SNHLY and CDR2 is FYNNEI. The CDR3 spans 14 residues. Trimming removed 7 bases from V and 3 bases from J; junction bases left unmatched: 5. CDR3 protein: CASTTGTGDYGYTF. The CDR3 DNA reads TGTGCCAGCACCACCGGGACAGGGGACTATGGCTACACCTTC.

The chain has TRBV12-3 or TRBV12-4 and TRBJ1-3, with no clear D. The CDR3 has 18 residues. With 5 bases removed from V and 1 base from J, the gap between germline ends came to 21 bases. Here the CDR3 DNA reads TGTGCCAGCAGTCTCCAAGGGCGGGTCAGGAATTCTGGAAACACCATATATTTT. Its protein is CASSLQGRVRNSGNTIYF.

Concerning this clonotype: A much more abundant neighbour one base away suggests this may be a read error. J is TRBJ2-3 and V is TRBV6-9; possible D gene TRBD2, 5 bases. This CDR3 contains 15 residues. Trimming pared 3 bases from V and 4 bases from J, leaving 14 bases between. Germline CDR1 is MNHGY and CDR2 is SVAAGI. CDR3 DNA: TGTGCCAGCAGTTACGTGGGTGTTAGCGCAGATACGCAGTATTTT. Amino acid sequence: CASSYVGVSADTQYF.

This clonotype was picked up a small number of times. The gene calls are TRBV7-6 and TRBJ2-7, with D maybe TRBD1 (5 bases). The V end was cut by 0 bases, the J end by 3 bases, with 18 bases between. The CDR3 loop spans 17 amino acids. Germline CDR1 and CDR2: SGHVS and FNYEAQ. The CDR3 bases are TGTGCCAGCAGCTTAGCGACGTCGGCAGGGTCGGGCTACGAGCAGTACTTC. Residues: CASSLATSAGSGYEQYF.

The sample holds a few counts of this clonotype. The rearrangement uses TRBV28 and TRBJ1-2; perhaps TRBD1 as D (6 bases). V was shortened by 5 bases and J by 4 bases, with 20 bases between the two germline ends. From germline, CDR1 is MDHEN and CDR2 SYDVKM. CDR3 length: 16 residues. The CDR3 protein is CASSTQTGIAGYGYTF. The CDR3 nucleotides are TGTGCCAGCAGTACCCAGACAGGTATTGCTGGCTATGGCTACACCTTC.

The rearrangement uses TRBV18 and TRBJ1-6; 11 nucleotides agree with TRBD1. The germline CDR1 and CDR2 sequences are KGHSH and LQKENI. CDR3 size: 17 residues. With 4 bases clipped from V and 8 bases from J, the junction kept 10 bases outside the gene matches. CDR3 in DNA: TGTGCCAGCTCACGTTCGCCCGGGACAGGGGGTCATTCACCCCTCCACTTT. This translates into CASSRSPGTGGHSPLHF.

This clonotype was counted many times. The rearrangement joins TRBV2 to TRBJ1-5; maybe TRBD1 (6 bases). The CDR3 runs 14 residues. Trimming took 6 bases from V and 0 from J, leaving 9 bases between them. Germline V gene lookup returns CDR1 SNHLY and CDR2 FYNNEI. The CDR3 reads CASSTGNSNQPQHF. CDR3 nucleotides: TGTGCCAGCAGCACAGGGAATAGCAATCAGCCCCAGCATTTT.

The chain uses TRBV5-1 and TRBJ2-3; TRBD1 might be the D (8 bases). Trimming cost V 4 bases and J 4 bases, with 16 bases left between them. CDR1 and CDR2 from the germline V gene are SGHRS and YFSETQ. The CDR3 is 15 residues long. CDR3 DNA: TGCGCCAGCAGCCCACAGGGGGGGGTGCCAGATACGCAGTATTTT. Protein: CASSPQGGVPDTQYF.

There are many counts of this clonotype. The CDR3 reads CASSLLHYNSPLHF. The CDR3 coding sequence is TGTGCCAGCAGCCTCCTACACTATAATTCACCCCTCCACTTT. This sequence joins TRBV3-1 and TRBJ1-6; D gene unclear. CDR3 length: 14 residues. In germline, CDR1 is LGHDT, CDR2 YNNKEL (reference sequence). V lost 4 bases, J lost 3 bases, and 7 bases lay in between.

This clonotype appeared many times. V and J are TRBV20-1 and TRBJ2-5, with D possibly being TRBD2 (6 bases). V gave up 4 bases and J gave up 4 bases, with 13 bases separating them. Per the germline V gene, CDR1 is DFQATT and CDR2 is SNEGSKA (reference sequence). This CDR3 spans 13 amino acids. The CDR3 sequence is CSAMRGWGETQYF. The CDR3 DNA reads as TGCAGTGCTATGCGGGGTTGGGGAGAGACCCAGTACTTC.

The chain employs TRBV28 and TRBJ2-6; the match to TRBD1 covers 7 bases. This CDR3 spans 16 amino acids. The V gene end was trimmed by 1 base and the J gene end by 2 bases; junction bases not matched to a gene: 2. Germline loops: CDR1 MDHEN, CDR2 SYDVKM. The CDR3 loop reads CASSLSDRAGANVLTF. The CDR3 nucleotides read TGTGCCAGCAGTTTATCAGACAGGGCTGGGGCCAACGTCCTGACTTTC.

This clonotype was counted between two and nine times. J is TRBJ1-5 and V is TRBV29-1, with D possibly being TRBD1 (5 bases). The ends were cut back, 4 bases at V and 7 bases at J, with 14 bases in the middle. Germline CDR1 is SQVTM and CDR2 is ANQGSEA. There are 13 residues in the CDR3. CDR3 nucleotides: TGCAGCGTTGTCGGGGGACCGGGGCAGCCCCAGCATTTT. The encoded protein is CSVVGGPGQPQHF.

This clonotype has at least ten counts. At one of its ends the junction is not consistent with the germline gene, which may arise from a read error. The chain combines TRBV5-1 with TRBJ2-7; TRBD1 matches 8 bases. CDR1 and CDR2 (germline): SGHRS, YFSETQ. This CDR3 has 14 amino acids. CDR3 DNA sequence: TGTGCCAGCAGCTTCGGACAGGGTTCCTACGAGCAGTACTTC. This encodes CASSFGQGSYEQYF. The complete variable domain, with remaining parts taken from reference TRBV5-1 and TRBJ2-7, reads KAGVTQTPRYLIKTRGQQVTLSCSPISGHRSVSWYQQTPGQGLQFLFEYFSETQRNKGNFPGRFSGRQFSNSRSEMNVSTLELGDSALYLCASSFGQGSYEQYFGPGTRLTVT.

This clonotype was counted between two and nine times. A much bigger clone sits one base away, suggesting this may be a read error. The chain is built from TRBV6-1 and TRBJ1-1; TRBD1 aligns across 7 bases. CDR1 and CDR2 from the germline V gene are MNHNS and SASEGT. The CDR3 runs 13 residues. The CDR3 region has the DNA TGTGTCAGCATCGACAGGGATGGCACTGAAGCTTTCTTT. Translation gives CVSIDRDGTEAFF.

The rearrangement uses TRBV14 and TRBJ2-3, with D perhaps matching TRBD1 (6 bases). This CDR3 has 15 residues. With 5 bases removed from V and 0 bases from J, the gap between germline ends came to 12 bases. The germline V gene has CDR1 SGHDN and CDR2 FVKESK. This chain's CDR3 is CASSAPGHSTDTQYF. CDR3 nucleotide sequence: TGTGCCAGCAGCGCCCCGGGACACAGCACAGATACGCAGTATTTT.